The entry that follows covers one T cell receptor (beta chain) sequence. Antigen unknown. Sequenced by immunoSEQ multiplex PCR; TCRdb stores in-frame clones only, minus some. The table includes 30,000 to 40,000 clones, 49% detected once. The data derive from a study of cytotoxic CD8 clonotypes in ibrutinib-treated CLL. General observations from the study: Public clonotypes (which were uncommon) either contracted or remained stable on treatment.

The germline V and J ends were trimmed by 4 bases and 0 bases, with 14 bases remaining between them. The CDR3 spans 16 residues. Germline loops: CDR1 SGDLS, CDR2 YYNGEE. The TCR sequence derives from a human donor with chronic lymphocytic leukemia. The chain joins TRBV9 to TRBJ1-3; D is possibly TRBD1 (5 bases). This material consisted of PBMCs, taken before ibrutinib treatment. CDR3 bases: TGTGCCAGCAGCTCCCGGGGACTGCACTCTGGAAACACCATATATTTT. Protein sequence: CASSSRGLHSGNTIYF.